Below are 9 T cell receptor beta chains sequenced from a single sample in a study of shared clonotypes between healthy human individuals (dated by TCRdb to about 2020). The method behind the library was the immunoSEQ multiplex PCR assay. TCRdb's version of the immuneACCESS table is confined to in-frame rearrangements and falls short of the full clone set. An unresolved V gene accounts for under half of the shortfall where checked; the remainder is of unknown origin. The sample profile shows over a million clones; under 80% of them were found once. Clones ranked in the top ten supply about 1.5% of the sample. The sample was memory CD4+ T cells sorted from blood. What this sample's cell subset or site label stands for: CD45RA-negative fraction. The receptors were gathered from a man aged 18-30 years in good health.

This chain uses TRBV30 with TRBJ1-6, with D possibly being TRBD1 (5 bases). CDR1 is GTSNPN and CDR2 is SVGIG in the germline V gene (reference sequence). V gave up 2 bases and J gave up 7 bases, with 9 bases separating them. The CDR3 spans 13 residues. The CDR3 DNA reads TGTGCCTGGAGTACGGGGGAGAATTCACCCCTCCACTTT. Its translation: CAWSTGENSPLHF.

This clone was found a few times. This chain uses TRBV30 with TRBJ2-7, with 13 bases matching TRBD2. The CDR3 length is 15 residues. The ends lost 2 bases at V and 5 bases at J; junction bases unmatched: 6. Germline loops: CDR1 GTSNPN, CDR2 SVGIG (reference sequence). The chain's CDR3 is CAWSTRTSGSDEQYF. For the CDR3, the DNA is TGTGCCTGGAGTACTCGGACTAGCGGGAGCGACGAGCAGTACTTC. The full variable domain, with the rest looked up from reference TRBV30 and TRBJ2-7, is SQTIHQWPATLVQPVGSPLSLECTVEGTSNPNLYWYRQAAGRGLQLLFYSVGIGQISSEVPQNLSASRPQDRQFILSSKKLLLSDSGFYLCAWSTRTSGSDEQYFGPGTRLTVT.

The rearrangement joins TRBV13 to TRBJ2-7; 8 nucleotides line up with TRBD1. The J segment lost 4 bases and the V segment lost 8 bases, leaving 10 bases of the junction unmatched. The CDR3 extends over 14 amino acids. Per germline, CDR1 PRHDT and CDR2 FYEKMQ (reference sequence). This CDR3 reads CASRRTGSSYEQYF. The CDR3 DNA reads TGTGCCAGCCGCCGGACAGGGAGCTCTTACGAGCAGTACTTC.

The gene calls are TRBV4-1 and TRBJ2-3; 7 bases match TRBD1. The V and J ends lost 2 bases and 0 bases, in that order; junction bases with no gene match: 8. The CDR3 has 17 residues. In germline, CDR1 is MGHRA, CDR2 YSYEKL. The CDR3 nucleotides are TGCGCCAGCAGCCAAAGGGGGCCGGGACAGAGCACAGATACGCAGTATTTT. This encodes CASSQRGPGQSTDTQYF.

CDR3 amino acids: CASREPGKETQYF. Here the CDR3 DNA reads TGTGCCAGCAGGGAACCGGGGAAAGAGACCCAGTACTTC. The gene calls are TRBV25-1 and TRBJ2-5; tentatively, D is TRBD2 (5 bases). CDR1 and CDR2 from the germline V gene are MGHDK and SYGVNS. Trimming took 6 bases from V and 3 from J, leaving 11 bases between them. CDR3 length: 13 residues.

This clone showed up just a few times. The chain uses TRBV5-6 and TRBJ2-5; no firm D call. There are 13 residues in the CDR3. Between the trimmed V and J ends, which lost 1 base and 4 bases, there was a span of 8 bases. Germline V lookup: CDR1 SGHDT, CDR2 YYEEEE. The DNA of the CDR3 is TGTGCCAGCAGCTTGACGAGGACAGAGACCCAGTACTTC. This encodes CASSLTRTETQYF. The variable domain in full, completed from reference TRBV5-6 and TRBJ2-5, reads DAGVTQSPTHLIKTRGQQVTLRCSPKSGHDTVSWYQQALGQGPQFIFQYYEEEERQRGNFPDRFSGHQFPNYSSELNVNALLLGDSALYLCASSLTRTETQYFGPGTRLLVL.

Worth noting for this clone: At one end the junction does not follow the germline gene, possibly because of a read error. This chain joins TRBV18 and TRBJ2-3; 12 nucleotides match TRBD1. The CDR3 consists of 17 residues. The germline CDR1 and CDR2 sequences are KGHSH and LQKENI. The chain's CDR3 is CASSPPSRDRGQIARNF. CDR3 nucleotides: TGTGCCAGCTCACCACCGAGCCGGGACAGGGGGCAGATAGCGCGGAATTTT.

In DNA form, the CDR3 reads TGCAGCGTTGCATCCGGGACAGGGACGTTCTATGGCTACACCTTC. Protein product: CSVASGTGTFYGYTF. The rearrangement joins TRBV29-1 to TRBJ1-2; 9 bases fit TRBD1. Germline CDR1 reads SQVTM; CDR2 reads ANQGSEA. This CDR3 is 15 amino acids long. V was pared by 4 bases and J by 4 bases, with 10 bases of the junction left unmatched.

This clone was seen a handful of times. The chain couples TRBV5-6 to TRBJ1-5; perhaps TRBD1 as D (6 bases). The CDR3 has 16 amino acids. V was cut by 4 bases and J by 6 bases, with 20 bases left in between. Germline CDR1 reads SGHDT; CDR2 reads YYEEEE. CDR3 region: CASSRMDTGPRQPQHF. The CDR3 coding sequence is TGTGCCAGCAGCAGAATGGACACAGGGCCACGTCAGCCCCAGCATTTT.